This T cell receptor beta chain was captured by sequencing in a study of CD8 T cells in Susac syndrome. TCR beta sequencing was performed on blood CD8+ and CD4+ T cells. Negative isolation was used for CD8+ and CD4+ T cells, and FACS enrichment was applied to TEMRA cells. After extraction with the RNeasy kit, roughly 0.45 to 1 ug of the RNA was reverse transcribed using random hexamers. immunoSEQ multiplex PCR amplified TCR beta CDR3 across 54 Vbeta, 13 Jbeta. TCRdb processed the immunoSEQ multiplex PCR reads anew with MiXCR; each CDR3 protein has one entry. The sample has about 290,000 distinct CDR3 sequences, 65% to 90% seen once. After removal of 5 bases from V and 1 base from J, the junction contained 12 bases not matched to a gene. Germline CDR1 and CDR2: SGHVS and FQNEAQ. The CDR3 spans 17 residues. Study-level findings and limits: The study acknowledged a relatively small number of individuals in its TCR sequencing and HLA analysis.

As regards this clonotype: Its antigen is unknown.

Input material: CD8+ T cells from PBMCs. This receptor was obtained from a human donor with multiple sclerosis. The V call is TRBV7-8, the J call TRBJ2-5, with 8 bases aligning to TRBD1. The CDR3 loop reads CASSPRTGSRLQETQYF. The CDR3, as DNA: TGTGCCAGCAGCCCCCGGACAGGGTCAAGACTCCAAGAGACCCAGTACTTC. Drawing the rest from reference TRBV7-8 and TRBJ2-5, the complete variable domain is GAGVSQSPRYKVAKRGQDVALRCDPISGHVSLFWYQQALGQGPEFLTYFQNEAQLDKSGLPSDRFFAERPEGSVSTLKIQRTQQEDSAVYLCASSPRTGSRLQETQYFGPGTRLLVL.